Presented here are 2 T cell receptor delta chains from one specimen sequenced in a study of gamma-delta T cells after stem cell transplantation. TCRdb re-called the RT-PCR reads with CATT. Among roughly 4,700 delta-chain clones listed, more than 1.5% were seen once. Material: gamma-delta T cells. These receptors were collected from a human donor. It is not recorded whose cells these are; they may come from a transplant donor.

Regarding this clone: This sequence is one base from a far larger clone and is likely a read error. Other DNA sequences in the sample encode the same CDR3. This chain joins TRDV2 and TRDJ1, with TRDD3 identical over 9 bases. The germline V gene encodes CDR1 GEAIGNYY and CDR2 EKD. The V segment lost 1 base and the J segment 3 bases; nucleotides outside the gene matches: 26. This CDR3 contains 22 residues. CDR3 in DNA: TGTGCCTGTGACACGATGCTGTCACGGCCTGATGCTGGGGATACGCAGTCCGATAAACTCATCTTT. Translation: CACDTMLSRPDAGDTQSDKLIF.

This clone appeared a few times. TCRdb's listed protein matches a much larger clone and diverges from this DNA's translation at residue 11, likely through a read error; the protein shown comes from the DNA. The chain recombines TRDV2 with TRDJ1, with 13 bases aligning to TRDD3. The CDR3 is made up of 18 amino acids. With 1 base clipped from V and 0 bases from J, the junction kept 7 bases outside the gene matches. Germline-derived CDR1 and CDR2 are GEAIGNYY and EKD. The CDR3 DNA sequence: TGTGCCTGTGACACGCTGACTGGGGGATACGGGAACACCGATAAACTCATCTTT. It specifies CACDTLTGGYGNTDKLIF.